The rows below give T cell receptor beta chains drawn from one sample of a study of radiotherapy plus CTLA-4 blockade in lung cancer. Sequenced by immunoSEQ multiplex PCR; TCRdb stores in-frame clones only, minus some. Here the sample spans roughly 97,000 clones, under 85% being singletons. The sample was peripheral blood, taken from a patient treated with radiotherapy plus ipilimumab. All receptors derive from a human donor with non-small cell lung cancer who had a partial response to radiotherapy plus ipilimumab. Some clones in this sample may be carry-over from other donors' samples. Both conserved end residues are part of each CDR3. D genes are given only for firm matches. Size values are once, few and many counts, or a class for expanded clones, and some rows have none.

abundance	d_gene	v_gene	j_gene	len	CDR3aa	CDR3nt
NA	NA	TRBV5-1	TRBJ1-1	13	CASSTGGNTEAFF	TGCGCCAGCAGCACGGGTGGGAACACTGAAGCTTTCTTT
few	TRBD1	TRBV2	TRBJ1-1	15	CASRRDRAMRTEAFF	TGTGCCAGCAGGAGGGACAGGGCTATGCGCACTGAAGCTTTCTTT
NA	NA	TRBV5-1	TRBJ2-3	16	CASSPGTQSFTDTQYF	TGCGCCAGCAGCCCAGGGACACAATCATTCACAGATACGCAGTATTTT
NA	TRBD2	TRBV5-1	TRBJ2-1	15	CASSPETSGSNEQFF	TGCGCCAGCAGCCCGGAAACTAGCGGGAGTAATGAGCAGTTCTTC
NA	TRBD2	TRBV9	TRBJ2-3	16	CASSPGGGFRTDTQYF	TGTGCCAGTTCTCCGGGCGGGGGTTTCCGCACAGATACGCAGTATTTT
NA	TRBD2	TRBV7-8	TRBJ2-3	17	CASSFGLAGLNTDTQYF	TGTGCCAGCAGCTTCGGGCTAGCGGGACTAAACACAGATACGCAGTATTTT
NA	NA	TRBV11-3	TRBJ2-1	11	CASSFANEQFF	TGTGCCAGCAGCTTCGCGAATGAGCAGTTCTTC
NA	TRBD2	TRBV28	TRBJ2-3	16	CASSLWTSGVTDTQYF	TGTGCCAGCAGTTTATGGACTAGCGGGGTCACAGATACGCAGTATTTT
NA	NA	TRBV5-1	TRBJ1-2	16	CASSPRGGQPDYGYTF	TGCGCCAGCAGCCCACGGGGGGGGCAGCCCGACTATGGCTACACCTTC
NA	NA	TRBV4-1	TRBJ2-3	14	CASSLPRGTDTQYF	TGCGCCAGCAGCCTCCCTCGAGGCACAGATACGCAGTATTTT
many	TRBD2	TRBV7-3	TRBJ2-7	12	CASSDSGTSLYF	TGTGCCAGCAGCGACTCCGGGACTAGTCTGTACTTC
NA	NA	TRBV5-1	TRBJ2-3	15	CASSAGQISTDTQYF	TGCGCCAGCAGCGCGGGACAGATTAGCACAGATACGCAGTATTTT
NA	NA	TRBV6-5	TRBJ2-7	12	CASRSSTYEQYF	TGTGCCAGCAGGAGCTCAACCTACGAGCAGTACTTC
NA	NA	TRBV4-1	TRBJ1-2	15	CASSQPEQARYGYTF	TGCGCCAGCAGCCAACCCGAACAGGCTCGCTATGGCTACACCTTC
NA	TRBD1	TRBV28	TRBJ2-7	14	CASVGDRVSYEQYF	TGTGCCAGTGTAGGGGACAGGGTGTCCTACGAGCAGTACTTC
NA	NA	TRBV6-5	TRBJ1-3	14	CASSYTGRGNTIYF	TGTGCCAGCAGTTACACAGGGAGAGGAAACACCATATATTTT
NA	TRBD1	TRBV6-6	TRBJ2-3	16	CASSSGMTGGRDTQYF	TGTGCCAGCAGCTCAGGAATGACAGGGGGACGGGATACGCAGTATTTT
once	TRBD2	TRBV5-6	TRBJ2-7	15	CASSGERGPSYEQYF	TGTGCCAGCAGCGGGGAGCGGGGCCCCTCCTACGAGCAGTACTTC
NA	TRBD1	TRBV29-1	TRBJ2-2	15	CSVRRDRANTGELFF	TGCAGCGTGAGACGGGACAGGGCGAACACCGGGGAGCTGTTTTTT
once	TRBD2	TRBV19	TRBJ2-5	15	CASSIGTSGQETQYF	TGTGCCAGTAGTATTGGGACTAGCGGCCAAGAGACCCAGTACTTC
NA	NA	TRBV4-2	TRBJ2-1	15	CASSRLAGSYNEQFF	TGTGCCAGCAGCCGGCTGGCGGGGAGCTACAATGAGCAGTTCTTC
NA	NA	TRBV11-2	TRBJ1-3	12	CASSHSGNTIYF	TGTGCCAGCAGCCACTCTGGAAACACCATATATTTT